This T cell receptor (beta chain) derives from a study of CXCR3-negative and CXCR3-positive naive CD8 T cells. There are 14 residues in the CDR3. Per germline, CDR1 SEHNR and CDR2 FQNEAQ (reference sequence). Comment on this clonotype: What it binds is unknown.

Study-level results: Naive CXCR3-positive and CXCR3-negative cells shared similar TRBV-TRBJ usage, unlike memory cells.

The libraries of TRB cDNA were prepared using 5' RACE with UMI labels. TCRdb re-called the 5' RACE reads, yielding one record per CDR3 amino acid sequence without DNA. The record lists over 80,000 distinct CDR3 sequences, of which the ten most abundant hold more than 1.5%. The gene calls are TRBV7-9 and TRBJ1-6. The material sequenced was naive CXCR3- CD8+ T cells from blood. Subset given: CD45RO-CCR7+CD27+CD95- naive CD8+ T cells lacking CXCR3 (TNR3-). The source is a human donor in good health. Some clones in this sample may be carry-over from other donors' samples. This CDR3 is CASSPVVGSSPLHF. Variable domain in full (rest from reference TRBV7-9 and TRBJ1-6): DTGVSQNPRHKITKRGQNVTFRCDPISEHNRLYWYRQTLGQGPEFLTYFQNEAQLEKSRLLSDRFSAERPKGSFSTLEIQRTEQGDSAMYLCASSPVVGSSPLHFGNGTRLTVT.